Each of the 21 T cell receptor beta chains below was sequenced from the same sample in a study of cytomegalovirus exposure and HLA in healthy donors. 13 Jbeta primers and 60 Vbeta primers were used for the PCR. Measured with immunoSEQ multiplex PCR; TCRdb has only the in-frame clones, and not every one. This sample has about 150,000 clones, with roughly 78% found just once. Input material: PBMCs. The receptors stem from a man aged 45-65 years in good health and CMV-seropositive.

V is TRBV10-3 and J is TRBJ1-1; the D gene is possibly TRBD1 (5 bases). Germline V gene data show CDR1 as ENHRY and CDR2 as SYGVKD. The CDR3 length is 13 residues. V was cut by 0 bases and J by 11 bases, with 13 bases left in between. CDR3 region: CAISESQGQGAFF. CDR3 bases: TGTGCCATCAGTGAGTCTCAGGGCCAGGGCGCTTTCTTT.

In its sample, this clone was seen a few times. In DNA form, the CDR3 reads TGTGCCAGCAGCGTAGGCGGGGACAGTGGCTATGGCTACACCTTC. This encodes CASSVGGDSGYGYTF. The chain has TRBV9 and TRBJ1-2; TRBD1 matches 7 bases. Germline CDR1 reads SGDLS; CDR2 reads YYNGEE. V lost 0 bases to trimming and J lost 4 bases; unmatched junction nucleotides: 6. This CDR3 is built from 15 residues. Supplemented by reference TRBV9 and TRBJ1-2, the full variable domain reads DSGVTQTPKHLITATGQRVTLRCSPRSGDLSVYWYQQSLDQGLQFLIQYYNGEERAKGNILERFSAQQFPDLHSELNLSSLELGDSALYFCASSVGGDSGYGYTFGSGTRLTVV.

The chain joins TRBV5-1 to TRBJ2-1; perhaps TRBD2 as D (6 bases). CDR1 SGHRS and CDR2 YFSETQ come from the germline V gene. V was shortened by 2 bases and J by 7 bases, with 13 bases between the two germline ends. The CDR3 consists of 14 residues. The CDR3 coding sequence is TGCGCCAGCAGCTTTAATGCGGGAACTAATGAGCAGTTCTTC. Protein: CASSFNAGTNEQFF.

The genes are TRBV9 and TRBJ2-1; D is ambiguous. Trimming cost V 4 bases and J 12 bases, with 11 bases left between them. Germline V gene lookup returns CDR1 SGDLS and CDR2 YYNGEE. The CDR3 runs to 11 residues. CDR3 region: CASSPSLSQFF. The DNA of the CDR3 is TGTGCCAGCAGCCCCTCTTTGTCGCAGTTCTTC.

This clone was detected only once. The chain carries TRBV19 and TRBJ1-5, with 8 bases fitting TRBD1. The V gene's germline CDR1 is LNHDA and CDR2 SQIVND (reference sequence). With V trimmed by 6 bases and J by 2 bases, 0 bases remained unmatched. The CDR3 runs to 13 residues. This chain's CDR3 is CASRDRGNQPQHF. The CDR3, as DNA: TGTGCCAGTAGGGACAGGGGCAATCAGCCCCAGCATTTT. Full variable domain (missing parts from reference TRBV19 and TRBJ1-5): DGGITQSPKYLFRKEGQNVTLSCEQNLNHDAMYWYRQDPGQGLRLIYYSQIVNDFQKGDIAEGYSVSREKKESFPLTVTSAQKNPTAFYLCASRDRGNQPQHFGDGTRLSIL.

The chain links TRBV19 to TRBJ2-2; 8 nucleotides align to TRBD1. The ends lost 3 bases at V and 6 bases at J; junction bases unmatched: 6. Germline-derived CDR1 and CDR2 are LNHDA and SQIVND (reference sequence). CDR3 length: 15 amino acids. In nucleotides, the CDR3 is TGTGCCAGTAGTATTCCGCAGGGGGCTTCCGGGGAGCTGTTTTTT. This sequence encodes CASSIPQGASGELFF.

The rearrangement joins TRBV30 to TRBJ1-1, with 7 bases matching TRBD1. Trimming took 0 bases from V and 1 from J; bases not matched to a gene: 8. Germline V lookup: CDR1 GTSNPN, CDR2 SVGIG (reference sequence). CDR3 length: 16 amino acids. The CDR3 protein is CAWSVPRTGPNTEAFF. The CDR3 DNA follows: TGTGCCTGGAGTGTTCCCCGGACAGGCCCGAACACTGAAGCTTTCTTT. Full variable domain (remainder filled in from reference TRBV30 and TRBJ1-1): SQTIHQWPATLVQPVGSPLSLECTVEGTSNPNLYWYRQAAGRGLQLLFYSVGIGQISSEVPQNLSASRPQDRQFILSSKKLLLSDSGFYLCAWSVPRTGPNTEAFFGQGTRLTVV.

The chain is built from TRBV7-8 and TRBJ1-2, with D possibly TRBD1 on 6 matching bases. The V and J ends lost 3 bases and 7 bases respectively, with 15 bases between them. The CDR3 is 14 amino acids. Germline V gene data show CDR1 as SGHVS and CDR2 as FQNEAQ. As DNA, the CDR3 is TGTGCCAGCAGCTTCGGGAGGGGACAAAGTGGCTACACCTTC. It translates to CASSFGRGQSGYTF.

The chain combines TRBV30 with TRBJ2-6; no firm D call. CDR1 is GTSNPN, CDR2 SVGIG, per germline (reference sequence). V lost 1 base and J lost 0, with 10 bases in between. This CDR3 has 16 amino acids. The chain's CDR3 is CAWSGIDISGANVLTF. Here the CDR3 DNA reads TGTGCCTGGAGTGGGATTGACATCTCTGGGGCCAACGTCCTGACTTTC.

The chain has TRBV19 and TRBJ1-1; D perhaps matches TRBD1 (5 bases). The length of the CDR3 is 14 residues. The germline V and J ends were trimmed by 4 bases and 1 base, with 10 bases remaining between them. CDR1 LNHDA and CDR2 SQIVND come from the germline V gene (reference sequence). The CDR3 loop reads CASSRGTQNTEAFF. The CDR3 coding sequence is TGTGCCAGTAGTAGGGGCACGCAGAACACTGAAGCTTTCTTT. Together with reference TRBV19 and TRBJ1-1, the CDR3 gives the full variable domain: DGGITQSPKYLFRKEGQNVTLSCEQNLNHDAMYWYRQDPGQGLRLIYYSQIVNDFQKGDIAEGYSVSREKKESFPLTVTSAQKNPTAFYLCASSRGTQNTEAFFGQGTRLTVV.

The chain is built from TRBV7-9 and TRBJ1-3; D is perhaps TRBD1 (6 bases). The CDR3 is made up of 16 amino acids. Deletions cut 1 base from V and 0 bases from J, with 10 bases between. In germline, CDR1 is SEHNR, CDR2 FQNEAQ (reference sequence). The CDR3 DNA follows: TGTGCCAGCAGCTTAGATGGGGACAACTCTGGAAACACCATATATTTT. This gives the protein CASSLDGDNSGNTIYF.

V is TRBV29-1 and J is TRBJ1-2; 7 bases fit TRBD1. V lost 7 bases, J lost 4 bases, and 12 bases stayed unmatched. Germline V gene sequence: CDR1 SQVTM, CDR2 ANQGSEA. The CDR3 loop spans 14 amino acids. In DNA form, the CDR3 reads TGCAGCGCCGGGGACAGAAGAGCCCCCTATGGCTACACCTTC. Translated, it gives CSAGDRRAPYGYTF.

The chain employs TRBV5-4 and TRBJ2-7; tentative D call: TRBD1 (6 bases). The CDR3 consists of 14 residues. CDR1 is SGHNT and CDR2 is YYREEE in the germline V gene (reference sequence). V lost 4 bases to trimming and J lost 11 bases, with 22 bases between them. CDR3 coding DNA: TGTGCCAGCAGCGCCGAAGGACAGAATTTCGTGGAGTACTTC. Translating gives CASSAEGQNFVEYF. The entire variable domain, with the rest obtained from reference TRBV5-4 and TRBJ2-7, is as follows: ETGVTQSPTHLIKTRGQQVTLRCSSQSGHNTVSWYQQALGQGPQFIFQYYREEENGRGNFPPRFSGLQFPNYSSELNVNALELDDSALYLCASSAEGQNFVEYFGPGTRLTVT.

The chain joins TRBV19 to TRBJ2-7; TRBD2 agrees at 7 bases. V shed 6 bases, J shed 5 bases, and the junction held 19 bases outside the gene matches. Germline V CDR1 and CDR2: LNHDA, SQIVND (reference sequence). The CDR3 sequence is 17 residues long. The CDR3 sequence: CASSPIVRDYLNDEQYF. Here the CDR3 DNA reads TGTGCCAGTAGCCCAATCGTAAGGGACTACCTGAACGACGAGCAGTACTTC.

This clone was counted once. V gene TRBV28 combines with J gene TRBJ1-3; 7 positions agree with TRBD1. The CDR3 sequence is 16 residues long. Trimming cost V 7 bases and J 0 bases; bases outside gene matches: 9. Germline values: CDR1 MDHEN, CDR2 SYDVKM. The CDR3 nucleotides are TGTGCCAGCATAGGGGGCAGTACCTTCTCTGGAAACACCATATATTTT. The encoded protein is CASIGGSTFSGNTIYF. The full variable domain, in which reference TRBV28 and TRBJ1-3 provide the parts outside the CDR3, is DVKVTQSSRYLVKRTGEKVFLECVQDMDHENMFWYRQDPGLGLRLIYFSYDVKMKEKGDIPEGYSVSREKKERFSLILESASTNQTSMYLCASIGGSTFSGNTIYFGEGSWLTVV.

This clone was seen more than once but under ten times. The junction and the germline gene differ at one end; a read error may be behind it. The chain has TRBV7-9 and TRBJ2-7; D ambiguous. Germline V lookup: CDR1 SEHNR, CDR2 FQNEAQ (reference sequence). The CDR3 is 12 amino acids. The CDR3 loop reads CSSSPLTWEQYF. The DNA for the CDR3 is TGTTCCAGCAGCCCACTAACGTGGGAGCAGTACTTC.

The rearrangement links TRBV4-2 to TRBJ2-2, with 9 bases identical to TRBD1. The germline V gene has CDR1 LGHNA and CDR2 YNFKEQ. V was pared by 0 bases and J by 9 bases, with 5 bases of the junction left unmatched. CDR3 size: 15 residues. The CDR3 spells CASSQDSTGGRELFF. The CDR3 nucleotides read TGTGCCAGCAGCCAAGATTCAACAGGGGGCAGGGAGCTGTTTTTT.

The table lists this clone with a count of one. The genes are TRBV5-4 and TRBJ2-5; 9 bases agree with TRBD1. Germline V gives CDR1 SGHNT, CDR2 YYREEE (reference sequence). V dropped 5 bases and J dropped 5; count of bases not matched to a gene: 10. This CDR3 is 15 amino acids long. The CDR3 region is CASSSAGQGAETQYF. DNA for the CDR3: TGTGCCAGCAGTTCGGCGGGACAGGGCGCGGAGACCCAGTACTTC.

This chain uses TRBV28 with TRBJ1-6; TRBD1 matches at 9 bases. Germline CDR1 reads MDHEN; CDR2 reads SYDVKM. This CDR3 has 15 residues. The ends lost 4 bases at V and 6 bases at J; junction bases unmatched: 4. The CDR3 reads CASSYRGRGNSPLHF. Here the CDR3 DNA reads TGTGCCAGCAGTTACAGGGGGCGCGGTAATTCACCCCTCCACTTT.

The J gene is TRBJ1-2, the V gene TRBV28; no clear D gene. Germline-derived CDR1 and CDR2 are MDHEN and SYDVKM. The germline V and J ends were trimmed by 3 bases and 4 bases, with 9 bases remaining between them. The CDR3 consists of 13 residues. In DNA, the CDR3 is TGTGCCAGCAGTTTGGCCAGATCCTATGGCTACACCTTC. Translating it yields CASSLARSYGYTF.

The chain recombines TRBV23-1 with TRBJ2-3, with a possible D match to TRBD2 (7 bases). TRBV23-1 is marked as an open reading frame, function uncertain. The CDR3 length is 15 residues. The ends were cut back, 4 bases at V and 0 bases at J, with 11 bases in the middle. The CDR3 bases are TGCGCCAGCAGTCTAAAGGGGGGGAGCACAGATACGCAGTATTTT. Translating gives CASSLKGGSTDTQYF.